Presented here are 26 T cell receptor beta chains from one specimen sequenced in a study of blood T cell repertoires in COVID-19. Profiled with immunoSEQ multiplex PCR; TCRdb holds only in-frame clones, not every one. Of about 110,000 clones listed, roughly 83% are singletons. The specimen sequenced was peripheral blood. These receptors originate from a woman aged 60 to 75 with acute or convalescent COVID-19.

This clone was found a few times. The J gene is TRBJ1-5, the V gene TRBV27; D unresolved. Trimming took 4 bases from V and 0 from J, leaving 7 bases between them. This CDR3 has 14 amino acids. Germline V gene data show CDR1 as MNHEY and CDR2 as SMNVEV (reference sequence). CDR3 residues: CASSYANSNQPQHF. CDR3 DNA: TGTGCCAGCAGTTATGCGAATAGCAATCAGCCCCAGCATTTT.

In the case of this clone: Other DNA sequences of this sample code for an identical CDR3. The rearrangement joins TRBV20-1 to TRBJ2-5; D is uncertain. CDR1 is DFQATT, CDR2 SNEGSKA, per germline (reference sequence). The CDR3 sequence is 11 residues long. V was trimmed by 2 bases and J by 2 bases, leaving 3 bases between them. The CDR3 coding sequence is TGCAGTGCTAGACAACAAGAGACCCAGTACTTC. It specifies CSARQQETQYF.

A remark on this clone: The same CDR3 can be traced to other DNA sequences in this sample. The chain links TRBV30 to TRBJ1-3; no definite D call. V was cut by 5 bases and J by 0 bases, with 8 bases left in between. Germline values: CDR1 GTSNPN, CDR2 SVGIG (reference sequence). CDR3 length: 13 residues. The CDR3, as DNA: TGTGCCTGGTCGTCCTACTCTGGAAACACCATATATTTT. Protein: CAWSSYSGNTIYF.

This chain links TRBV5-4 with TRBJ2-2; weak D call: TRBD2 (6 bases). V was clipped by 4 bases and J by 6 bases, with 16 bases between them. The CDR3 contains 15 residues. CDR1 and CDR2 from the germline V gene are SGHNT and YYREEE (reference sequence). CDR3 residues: CASSPGRGAPGELFF. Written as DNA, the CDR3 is TGTGCCAGCAGCCCCGGGAGAGGGGCGCCCGGGGAGCTGTTTTTT.

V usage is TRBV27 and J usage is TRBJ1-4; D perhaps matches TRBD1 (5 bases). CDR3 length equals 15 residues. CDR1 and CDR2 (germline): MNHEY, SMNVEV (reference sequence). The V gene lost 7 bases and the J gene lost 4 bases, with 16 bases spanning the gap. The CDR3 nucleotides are TGTGCCAGCACCCTCCTCGACGGGGGTAATGAAAAACTGTTTTTT. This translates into CASTLLDGGNEKLFF.

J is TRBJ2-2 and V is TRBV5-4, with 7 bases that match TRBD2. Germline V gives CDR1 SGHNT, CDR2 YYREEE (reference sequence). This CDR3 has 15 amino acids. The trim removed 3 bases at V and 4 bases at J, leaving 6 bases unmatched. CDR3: CASSSRRESTGELFF. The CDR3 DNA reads TGTGCCAGCAGCTCCCGGCGGGAGAGCACCGGGGAGCTGTTTTTT.

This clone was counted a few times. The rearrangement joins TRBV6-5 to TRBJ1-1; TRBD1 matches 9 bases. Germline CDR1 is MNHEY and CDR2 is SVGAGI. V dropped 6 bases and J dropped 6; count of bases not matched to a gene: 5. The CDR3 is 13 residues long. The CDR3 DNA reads TGTGCCAGCAGGAGGACAGGGGCGGCTGAAGCTTTCTTT. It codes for CASRRTGAAEAFF.

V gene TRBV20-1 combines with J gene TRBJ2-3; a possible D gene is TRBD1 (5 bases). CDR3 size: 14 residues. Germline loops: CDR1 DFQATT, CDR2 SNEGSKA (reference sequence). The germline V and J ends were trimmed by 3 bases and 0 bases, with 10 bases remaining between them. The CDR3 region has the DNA TGCAGTGCTAGTTTCAGGGTCAGCACAGATACGCAGTATTTT. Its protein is CSASFRVSTDTQYF.

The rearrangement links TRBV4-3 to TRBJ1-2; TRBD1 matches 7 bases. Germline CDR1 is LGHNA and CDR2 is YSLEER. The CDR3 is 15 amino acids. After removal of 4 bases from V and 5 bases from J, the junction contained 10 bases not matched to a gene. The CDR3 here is CASSLRTGGGYGYTF. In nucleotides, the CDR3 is TGCGCCAGCAGCCTCCGGACAGGCGGTGGTTATGGCTACACCTTC.

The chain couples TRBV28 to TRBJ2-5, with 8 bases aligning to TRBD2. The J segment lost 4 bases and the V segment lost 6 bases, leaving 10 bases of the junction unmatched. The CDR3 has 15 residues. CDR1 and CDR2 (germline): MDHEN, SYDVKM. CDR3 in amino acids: CASSGSGRTLETQYF. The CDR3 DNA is TGTGCCAGCAGCGGGAGCGGGAGAACGTTAGAGACCCAGTACTTC.

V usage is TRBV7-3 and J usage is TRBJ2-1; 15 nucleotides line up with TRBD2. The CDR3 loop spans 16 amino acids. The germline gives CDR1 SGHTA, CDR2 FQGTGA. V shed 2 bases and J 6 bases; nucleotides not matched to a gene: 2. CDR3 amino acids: CASSLGTSGRSNEQFF. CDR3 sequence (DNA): TGTGCCAGCAGCTTAGGGACTAGCGGGAGGAGCAATGAGCAGTTCTTC.

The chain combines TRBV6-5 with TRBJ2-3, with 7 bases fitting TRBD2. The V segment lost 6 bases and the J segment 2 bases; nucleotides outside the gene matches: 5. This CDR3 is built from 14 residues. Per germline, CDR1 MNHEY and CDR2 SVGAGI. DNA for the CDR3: TGTGCCAGCAGCAGAGCGGGGATCACAGATACGCAGTATTTT. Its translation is CASSRAGITDTQYF.

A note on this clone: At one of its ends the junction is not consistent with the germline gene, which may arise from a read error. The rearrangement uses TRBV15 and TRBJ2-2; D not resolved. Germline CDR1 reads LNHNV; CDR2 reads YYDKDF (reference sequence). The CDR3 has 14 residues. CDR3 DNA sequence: TGTGCCACCAGCAGATCCAGGAACGCCGGGGAGCTGTTTTTT. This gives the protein CATSRSRNAGELFF.

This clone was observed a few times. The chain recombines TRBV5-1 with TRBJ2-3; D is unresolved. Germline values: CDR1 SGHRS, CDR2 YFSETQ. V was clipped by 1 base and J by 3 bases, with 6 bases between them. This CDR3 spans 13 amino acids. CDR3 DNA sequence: TGCGCCAGCAGCTTGTCTATGACAGATACGCAGTATTTT. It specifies CASSLSMTDTQYF.

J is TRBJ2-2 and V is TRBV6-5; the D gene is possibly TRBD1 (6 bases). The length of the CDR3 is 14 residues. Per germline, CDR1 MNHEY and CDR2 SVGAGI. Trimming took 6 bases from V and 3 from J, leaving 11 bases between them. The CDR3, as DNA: TGTGCCAGCAGCCAGAACAGGGACACCGGGGAGCTGTTTTTT. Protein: CASSQNRDTGELFF.

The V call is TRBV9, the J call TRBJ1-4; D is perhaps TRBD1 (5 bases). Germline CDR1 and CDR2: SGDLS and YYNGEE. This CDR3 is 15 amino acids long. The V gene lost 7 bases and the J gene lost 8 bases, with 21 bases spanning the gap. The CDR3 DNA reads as TGTGCCAGCGGCCGCCTTTTGGGGGAGGACGAAAAACTGTTTTTT. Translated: CASGRLLGEDEKLFF.

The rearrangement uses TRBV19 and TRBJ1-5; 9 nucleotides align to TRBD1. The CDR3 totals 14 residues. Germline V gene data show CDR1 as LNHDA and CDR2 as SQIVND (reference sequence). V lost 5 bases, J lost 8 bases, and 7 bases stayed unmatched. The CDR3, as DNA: TGTGCCAGTAGTTTACAGGGGGCAAGGGAGCCCCAGCATTTT. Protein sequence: CASSLQGAREPQHF.

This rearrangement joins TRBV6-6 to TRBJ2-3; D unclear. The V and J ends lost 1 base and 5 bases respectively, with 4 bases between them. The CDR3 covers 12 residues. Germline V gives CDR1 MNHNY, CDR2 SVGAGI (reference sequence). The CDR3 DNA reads TGTGCCAGCAGTTACTTAGTAGATACGCAGTATTTT. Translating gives CASSYLVDTQYF.

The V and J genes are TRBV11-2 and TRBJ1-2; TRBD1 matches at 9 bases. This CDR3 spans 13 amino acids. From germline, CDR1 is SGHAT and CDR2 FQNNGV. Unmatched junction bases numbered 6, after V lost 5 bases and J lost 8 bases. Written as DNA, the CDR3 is TGTGCCAGCAGCCCCGGGACAGGGAAAGGCTACACCTTC. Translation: CASSPGTGKGYTF. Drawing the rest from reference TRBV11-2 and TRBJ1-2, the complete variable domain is EAGVAQSPRYKIIEKRQSVAFWCNPISGHATLYWYQQILGQGPKLLIQFQNNGVVDDSQLPKDRFSAERLKGVDSTLKIQPAKLEDSAVYLCASSPGTGKGYTFGSGTRLTVV.

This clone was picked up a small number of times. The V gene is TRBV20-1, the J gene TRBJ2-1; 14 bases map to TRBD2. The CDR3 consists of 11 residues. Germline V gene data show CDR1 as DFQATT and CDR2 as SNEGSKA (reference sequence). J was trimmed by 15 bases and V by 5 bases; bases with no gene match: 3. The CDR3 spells CSALGLAGVFF. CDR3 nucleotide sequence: TGCAGTGCTCTGGGACTAGCGGGGGTGTTCTTC.

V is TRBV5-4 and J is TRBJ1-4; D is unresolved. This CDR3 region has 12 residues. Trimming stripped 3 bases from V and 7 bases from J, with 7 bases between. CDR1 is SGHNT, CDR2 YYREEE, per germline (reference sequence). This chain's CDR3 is CASSSAPEKLFF. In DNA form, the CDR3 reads TGTGCCAGCAGCTCCGCGCCTGAAAAACTGTTTTTT.

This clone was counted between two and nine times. CDR3 DNA: TGTGCCAGCAGTTTTGAAAGTAGAGTCAAAAACATTCAGTACTTC. Translating gives CASSFESRVKNIQYF. J is TRBJ2-4 and V is TRBV28; D is undetermined. Per germline, CDR1 MDHEN and CDR2 SYDVKM. V was cut by 3 bases and J by 3 bases, with 12 bases left in between. The CDR3 covers 15 residues.

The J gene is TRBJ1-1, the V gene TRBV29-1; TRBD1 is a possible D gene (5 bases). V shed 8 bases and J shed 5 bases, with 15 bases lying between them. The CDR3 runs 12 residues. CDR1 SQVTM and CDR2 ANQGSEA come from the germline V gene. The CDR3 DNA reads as TGCAGCTCCCTTAAGGGGCTTACTGAAGCTTTCTTT. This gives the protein CSSLKGLTEAFF.

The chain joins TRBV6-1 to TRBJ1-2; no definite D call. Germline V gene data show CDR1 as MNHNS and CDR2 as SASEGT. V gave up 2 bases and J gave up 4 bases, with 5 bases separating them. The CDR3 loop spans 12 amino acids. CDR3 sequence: CASSETRYGYTF. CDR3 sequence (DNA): TGTGCCAGCAGTGAAACTCGCTATGGCTACACCTTC.

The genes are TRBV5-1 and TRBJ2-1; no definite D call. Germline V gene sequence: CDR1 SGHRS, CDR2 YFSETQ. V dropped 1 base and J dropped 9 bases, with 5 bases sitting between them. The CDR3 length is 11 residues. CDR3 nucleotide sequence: TGCGCCAGCAGCTTGACAACTGAGCAGTTCTTC. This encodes CASSLTTEQFF.

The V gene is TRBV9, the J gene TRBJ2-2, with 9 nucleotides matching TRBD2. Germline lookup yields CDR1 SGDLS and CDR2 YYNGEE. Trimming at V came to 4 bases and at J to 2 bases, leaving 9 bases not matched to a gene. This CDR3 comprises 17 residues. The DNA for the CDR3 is TGTGCCAGCAGCCTCTGGGCTAGCGGGGTTAACACCGGGGAGCTGTTTTTT. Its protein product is CASSLWASGVNTGELFF.